Following are 10 T cell receptor beta chains from one sample sequenced in a study of CD8 T cells in Susac syndrome. Random-hexamer reverse transcription was applied to about 0.45 to 1 ug RNA. From the immunoSEQ multiplex PCR reads, TCRdb called clonotypes with MiXCR, one entry per CDR3 protein. Of roughly 120,000 distinct CDR3 sequences listed, roughly 95% are singletons. The sequencing sample was made of CD4+ T cells from PBMCs. These receptors came from a human donor in good health.

V usage is TRBV10-3 and J usage is TRBJ2-7; 10 bases are a match to TRBD2. Per the germline V gene, CDR1 is ENHRY and CDR2 is SYGVKD. The V and J ends lost 5 bases and 4 bases, in that order; junction bases with no gene match: 2. The CDR3 contains 13 residues. The CDR3 bases are TGTGCCATCAGTAGGACTAGCGGTTACGAGCAGTACTTC. As protein: CAISRTSGYEQYF.

This chain joins TRBV12-3 or TRBV12-4 and TRBJ2-1; 7 bases are shared with TRBD2. The V gene end was trimmed by 8 bases and the J gene end by 5 bases; junction bases not matched to a gene: 9. CDR3 length: 14 amino acids. Here the CDR3 DNA reads TGTGCCAGCCGAGCCGGGACTACGAACAATGAGCAGTTCTTC. Its protein product is CASRAGTTNNEQFF.

V gene TRBV28 combines with J gene TRBJ2-2; no definite D call. Germline CDR1 reads MDHEN; CDR2 reads SYDVKM. The CDR3 contains 14 residues. Trimming removed 2 bases from V and 5 bases from J, with 9 bases in between. CDR3 protein: CASSLPGFTGELFF. In nucleotides, the CDR3 is TGTGCCAGCAGTTTACCAGGTTTTACCGGGGAGCTGTTTTTT.

The V and J genes are TRBV6-2 or TRBV6-3 and TRBJ2-3, with TRBD1 identical over 10 bases. CDR3 length: 14 residues. V was pared by 6 bases and J by 3 bases, with 3 bases of the junction left unmatched. CDR1 and CDR2 from the germline V gene are MNHEY and SVGEGT. Here the CDR3 reads CASSRTGGTDTQYF. In nucleotides, the CDR3 is TGTGCCAGCAGCCGGACAGGGGGGACAGATACGCAGTATTTT.

This chain joins TRBV3-1 and TRBJ2-7, with unresolved D. Germline V gives CDR1 LGHDT, CDR2 YNNKEL (reference sequence). V was shortened by 1 base and J by 3 bases, with 7 bases between the two germline ends. This CDR3 is 13 amino acids long. CDR3 residues: CASSQGLGYEQYF. CDR3 DNA sequence: TGTGCCAGCAGCCAAGGGCTAGGCTACGAGCAGTACTTC.

The chain joins TRBV5-1 to TRBJ2-1; tentatively, D is TRBD2 (5 bases). With 0 bases removed from V and 5 bases from J, the gap between germline ends came to 12 bases. The CDR3 sequence is 15 residues long. CDR1 SGHRS and CDR2 YFSETQ come from the germline V gene. DNA of the CDR3: TGCGCCAGCAGCTTGGGTGGAGGAATAAACAATGAGCAGTTCTTC. It is translated as CASSLGGGINNEQFF.

The chain combines TRBV20-1 with TRBJ1-5; 7 bases agree with TRBD1. CDR3 length equals 14 residues. The J segment lost 4 bases and the V segment lost 0 bases, leaving 3 bases of the junction unmatched. From germline, CDR1 is DFQATT and CDR2 SNEGSKA (reference sequence). CDR3 in DNA: TGCAGTGCTAGAGATCGACAGGGTAATCAGCCCCAGCATTTT. This encodes CSARDRQGNQPQHF.

The V gene is TRBV5-1, the J gene TRBJ2-2; the match to TRBD1 covers 9 bases. This CDR3 comprises 16 residues. V lost 5 bases, J lost 5 bases, and 10 bases stayed unmatched. CDR1 SGHRS and CDR2 YFSETQ come from the germline V gene. As DNA, the CDR3 is TGCGCCAGCAGTCAAAGAATACAGGGGGCGACCGGGGAGCTGTTTTTT. Protein product: CASSQRIQGATGELFF.

The V and J genes are TRBV7-2 and TRBJ2-4; 9 bases map to TRBD1. V was pared by 5 bases and J by 4 bases, with 3 bases of the junction left unmatched. CDR3 length: 14 residues. The germline CDR1 and CDR2 sequences are SGHTA and FQGNSA. The CDR3 reads CASSPTGGKNIQYF. The CDR3, as DNA: TGTGCCAGCAGCCCGACAGGGGGGAAAAACATTCAGTACTTC. Looking up the rest from reference TRBV7-2 and TRBJ2-4 gives the full variable domain: GAGVSQSPSNKVTEKGKDVELRCDPISGHTALYWYRQSLGQGLEFLIYFQGNSAPDKSGLPSDRFSAERTGGSVSTLTIQRTQQEDSAVYLCASSPTGGKNIQYFGAGTRLSVL.

The rearrangement joins TRBV7-2 to TRBJ2-7; the D gene is possibly TRBD1 (6 bases). The CDR3 sequence is 13 residues long. V lost 3 bases, J lost 3 bases, and 9 bases lay in between. From germline, CDR1 is SGHTA and CDR2 FQGNSA. The CDR3 DNA reads TGTGCCAGCAGCTTGTCAGGGGTCTACGAGCAGTACTTC. Its protein product is CASSLSGVYEQYF.